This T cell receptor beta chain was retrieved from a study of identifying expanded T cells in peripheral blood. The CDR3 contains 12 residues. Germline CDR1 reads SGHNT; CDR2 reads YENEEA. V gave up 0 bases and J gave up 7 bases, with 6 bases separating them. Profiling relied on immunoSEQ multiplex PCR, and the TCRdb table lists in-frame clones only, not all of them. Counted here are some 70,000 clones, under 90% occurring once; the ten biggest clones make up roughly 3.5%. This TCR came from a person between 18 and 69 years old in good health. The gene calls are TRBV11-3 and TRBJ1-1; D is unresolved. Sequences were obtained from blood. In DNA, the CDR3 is TGTGCCAGCAGCTTAGATGTGGATGAAGCTTTCTTT. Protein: CASSLDVDEAFF.